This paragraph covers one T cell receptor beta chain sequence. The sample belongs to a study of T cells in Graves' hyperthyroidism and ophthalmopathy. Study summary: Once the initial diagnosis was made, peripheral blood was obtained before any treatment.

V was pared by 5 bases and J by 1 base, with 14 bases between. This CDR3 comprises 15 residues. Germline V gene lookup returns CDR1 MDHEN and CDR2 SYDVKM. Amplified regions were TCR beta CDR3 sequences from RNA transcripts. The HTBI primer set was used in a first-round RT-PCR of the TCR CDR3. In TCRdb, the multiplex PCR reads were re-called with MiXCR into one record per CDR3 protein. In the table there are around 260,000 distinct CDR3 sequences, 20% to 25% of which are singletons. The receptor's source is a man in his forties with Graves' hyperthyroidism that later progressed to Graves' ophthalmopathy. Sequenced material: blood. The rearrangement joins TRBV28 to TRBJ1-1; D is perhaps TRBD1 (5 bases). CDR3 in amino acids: CASSTTGLQNTEAFF. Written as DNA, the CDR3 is TGTGCCAGCAGTACTACGGGACTGCAGAACACTGAAGCTTTCTTT.